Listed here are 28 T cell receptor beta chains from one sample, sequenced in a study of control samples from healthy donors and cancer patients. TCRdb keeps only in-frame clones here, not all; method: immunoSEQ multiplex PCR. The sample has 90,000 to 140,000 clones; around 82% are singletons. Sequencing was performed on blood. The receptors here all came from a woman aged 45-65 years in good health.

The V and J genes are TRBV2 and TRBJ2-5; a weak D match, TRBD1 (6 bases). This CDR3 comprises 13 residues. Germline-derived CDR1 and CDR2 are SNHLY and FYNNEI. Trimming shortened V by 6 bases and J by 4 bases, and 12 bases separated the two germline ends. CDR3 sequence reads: CASRIRGTETQYF. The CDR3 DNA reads TGTGCCAGCAGGATTAGGGGGACAGAGACCCAGTACTTC.

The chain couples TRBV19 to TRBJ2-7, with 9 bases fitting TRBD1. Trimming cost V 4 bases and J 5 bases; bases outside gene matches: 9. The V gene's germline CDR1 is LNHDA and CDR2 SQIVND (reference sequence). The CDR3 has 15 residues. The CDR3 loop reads CASSTITGGRDEQYF. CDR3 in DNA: TGTGCCAGTAGTACGATAACAGGGGGCCGGGACGAGCAGTACTTC. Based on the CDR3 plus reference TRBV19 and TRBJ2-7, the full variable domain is DGGITQSPKYLFRKEGQNVTLSCEQNLNHDAMYWYRQDPGQGLRLIYYSQIVNDFQKGDIAEGYSVSREKKESFPLTVTSAQKNPTAFYLCASSTITGGRDEQYFGPGTRLTVT.

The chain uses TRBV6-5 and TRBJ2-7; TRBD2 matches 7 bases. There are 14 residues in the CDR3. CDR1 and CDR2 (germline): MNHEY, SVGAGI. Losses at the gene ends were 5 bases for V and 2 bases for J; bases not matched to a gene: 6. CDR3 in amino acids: CASSKPGLPYEQYF. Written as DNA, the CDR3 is TGTGCCAGCAGTAAACCGGGACTACCCTACGAGCAGTACTTC.

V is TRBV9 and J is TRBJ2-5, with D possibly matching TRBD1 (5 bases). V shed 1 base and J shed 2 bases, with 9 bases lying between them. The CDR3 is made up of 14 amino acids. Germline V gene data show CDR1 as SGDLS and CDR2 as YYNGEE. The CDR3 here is CASSVQGSQETQYF. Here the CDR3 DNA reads TGTGCCAGCAGCGTACAGGGTTCGCAAGAGACCCAGTACTTC.

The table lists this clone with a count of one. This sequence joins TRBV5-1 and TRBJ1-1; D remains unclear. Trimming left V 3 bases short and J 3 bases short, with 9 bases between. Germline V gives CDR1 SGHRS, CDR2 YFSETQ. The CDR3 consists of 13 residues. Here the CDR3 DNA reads TGCGCCAGCAGCTCCGACCCCGACACTGAAGCTTTCTTT. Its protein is CASSSDPDTEAFF.

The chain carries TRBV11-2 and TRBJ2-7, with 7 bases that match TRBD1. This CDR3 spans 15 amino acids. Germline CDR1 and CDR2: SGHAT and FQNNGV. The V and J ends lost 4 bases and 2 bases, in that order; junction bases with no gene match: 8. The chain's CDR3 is CASSWTLTGTYEQYF. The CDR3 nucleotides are TGTGCCAGCAGCTGGACCCTGACAGGGACCTACGAGCAGTACTTC.

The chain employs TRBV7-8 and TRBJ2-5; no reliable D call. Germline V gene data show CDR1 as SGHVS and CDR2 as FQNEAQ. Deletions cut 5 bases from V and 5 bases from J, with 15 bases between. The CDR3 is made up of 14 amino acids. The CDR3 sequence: CASSRARAPETQYF. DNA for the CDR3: TGTGCCAGCAGCCGTGCTAGAGCCCCTGAGACCCAGTACTTC.

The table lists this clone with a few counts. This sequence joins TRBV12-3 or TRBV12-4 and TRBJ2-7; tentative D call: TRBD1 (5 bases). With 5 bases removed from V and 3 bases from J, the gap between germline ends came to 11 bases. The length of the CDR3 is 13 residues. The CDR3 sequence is CASSITGFYEQYF. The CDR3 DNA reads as TGTGCCAGCAGTATTACAGGTTTCTACGAGCAGTACTTC.

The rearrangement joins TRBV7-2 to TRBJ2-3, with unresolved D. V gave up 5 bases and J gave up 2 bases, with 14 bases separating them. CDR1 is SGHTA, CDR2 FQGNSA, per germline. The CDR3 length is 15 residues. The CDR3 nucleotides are TGTGCCAGCAGCCCTCAAGCCGGGTACACAGATACGCAGTATTTT. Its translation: CASSPQAGYTDTQYF.

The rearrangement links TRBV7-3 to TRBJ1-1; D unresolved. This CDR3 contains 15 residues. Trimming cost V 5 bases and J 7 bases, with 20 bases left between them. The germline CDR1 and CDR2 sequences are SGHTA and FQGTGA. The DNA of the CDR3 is TGTGCCAGCAGCGACCGTCAGGCGGGTGGTCGTGAAGCTTTCTTT. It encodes CASSDRQAGGREAFF.

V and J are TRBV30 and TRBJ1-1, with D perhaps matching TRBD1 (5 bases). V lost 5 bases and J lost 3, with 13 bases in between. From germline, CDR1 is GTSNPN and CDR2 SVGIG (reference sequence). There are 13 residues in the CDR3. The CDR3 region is CAWGTRAYTEAFF. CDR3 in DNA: TGTGCCTGGGGGACTCGGGCGTACACTGAAGCTTTCTTT.

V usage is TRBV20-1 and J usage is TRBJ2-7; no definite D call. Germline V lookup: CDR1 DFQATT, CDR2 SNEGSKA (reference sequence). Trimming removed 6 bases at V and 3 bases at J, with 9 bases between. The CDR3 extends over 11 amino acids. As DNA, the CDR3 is TGCAGTGCCCCCGATGTCTACGAGCAGTACTTC. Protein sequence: CSAPDVYEQYF.

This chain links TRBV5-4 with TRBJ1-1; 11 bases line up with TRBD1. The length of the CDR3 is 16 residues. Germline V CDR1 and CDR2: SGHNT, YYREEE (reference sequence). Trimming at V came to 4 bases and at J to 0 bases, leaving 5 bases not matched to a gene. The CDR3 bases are TGTGCCAGCAGCAAACCGGGACAGGGGGTGAACACTGAAGCTTTCTTT. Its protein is CASSKPGQGVNTEAFF. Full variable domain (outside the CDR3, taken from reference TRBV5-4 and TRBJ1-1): ETGVTQSPTHLIKTRGQQVTLRCSSQSGHNTVSWYQQALGQGPQFIFQYYREEENGRGNFPPRFSGLQFPNYSSELNVNALELDDSALYLCASSKPGQGVNTEAFFGQGTRLTVV.

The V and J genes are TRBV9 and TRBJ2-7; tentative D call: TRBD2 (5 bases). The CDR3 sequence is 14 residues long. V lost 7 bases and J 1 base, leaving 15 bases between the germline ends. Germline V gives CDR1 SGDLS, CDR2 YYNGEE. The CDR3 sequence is CASQRGELSYEQYF. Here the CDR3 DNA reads TGTGCCAGCCAACGTGGGGAGCTTTCCTACGAGCAGTACTTC.

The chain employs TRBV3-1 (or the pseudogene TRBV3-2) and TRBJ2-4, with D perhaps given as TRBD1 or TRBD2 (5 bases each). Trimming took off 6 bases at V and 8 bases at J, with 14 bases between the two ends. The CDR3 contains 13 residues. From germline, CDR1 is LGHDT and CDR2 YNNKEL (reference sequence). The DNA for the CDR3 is TGTGCCAGCAGTCTTGGGACCTTAGACATTCAGTACTTC. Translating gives CASSLGTLDIQYF.

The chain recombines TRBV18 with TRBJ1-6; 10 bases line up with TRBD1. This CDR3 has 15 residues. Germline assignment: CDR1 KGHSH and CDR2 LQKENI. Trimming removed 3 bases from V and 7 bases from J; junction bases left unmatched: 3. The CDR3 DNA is TGTGCCAGCTCACCCCGGGGACAGGGGAATTCACCCCTCCACTTT. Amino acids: CASSPRGQGNSPLHF.

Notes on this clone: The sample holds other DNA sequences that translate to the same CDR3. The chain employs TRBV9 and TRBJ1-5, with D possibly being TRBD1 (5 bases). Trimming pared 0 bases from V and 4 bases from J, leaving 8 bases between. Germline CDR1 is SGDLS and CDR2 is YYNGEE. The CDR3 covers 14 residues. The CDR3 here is CASSVGGENQPQHF. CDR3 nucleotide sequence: TGTGCCAGCAGCGTAGGGGGCGAAAATCAGCCCCAGCATTTT.

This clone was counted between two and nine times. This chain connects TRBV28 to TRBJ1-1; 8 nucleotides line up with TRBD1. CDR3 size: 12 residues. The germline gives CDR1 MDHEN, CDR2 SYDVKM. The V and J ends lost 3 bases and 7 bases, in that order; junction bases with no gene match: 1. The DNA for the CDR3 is TGTGCCAGCAGTTTTGGACAGGGTGAAGCTTTCTTT. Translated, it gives CASSFGQGEAFF.

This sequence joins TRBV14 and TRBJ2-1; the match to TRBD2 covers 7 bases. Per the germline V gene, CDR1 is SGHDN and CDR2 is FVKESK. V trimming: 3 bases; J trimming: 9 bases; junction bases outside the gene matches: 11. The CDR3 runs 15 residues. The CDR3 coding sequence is TGTGCCAGCAGCCATATTACTAGCGTTCGTGGTGAGCAGTTCTTC. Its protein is CASSHITSVRGEQFF.

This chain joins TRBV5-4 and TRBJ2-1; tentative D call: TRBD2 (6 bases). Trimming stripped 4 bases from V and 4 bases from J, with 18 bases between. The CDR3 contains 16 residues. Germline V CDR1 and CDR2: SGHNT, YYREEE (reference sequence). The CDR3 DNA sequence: TGTGCCAGCAGCCCCCCTATCGCCGGAGGGTACAATGAGCAGTTCTTC. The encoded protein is CASSPPIAGGYNEQFF.

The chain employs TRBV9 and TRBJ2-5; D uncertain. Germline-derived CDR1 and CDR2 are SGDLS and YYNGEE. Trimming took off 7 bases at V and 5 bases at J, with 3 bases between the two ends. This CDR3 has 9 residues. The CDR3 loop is CASGETQYF. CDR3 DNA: TGTGCCAGCGGGGAGACCCAGTACTTC. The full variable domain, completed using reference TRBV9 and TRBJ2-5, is DSGVTQTPKHLITATGQRVTLRCSPRSGDLSVYWYQQSLDQGLQFLIQYYNGEERAKGNILERFSAQQFPDLHSELNLSSLELGDSALYFCASGETQYFGPGTRLLVL.

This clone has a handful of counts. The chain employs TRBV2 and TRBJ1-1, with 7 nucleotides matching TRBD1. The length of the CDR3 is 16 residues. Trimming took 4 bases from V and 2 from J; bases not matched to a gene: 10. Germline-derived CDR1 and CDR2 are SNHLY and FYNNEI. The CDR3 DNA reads TGTGCCAGCAGTGTTGAGGGGGCCAGGACAAACACTGAAGCTTTCTTT. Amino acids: CASSVEGARTNTEAFF.

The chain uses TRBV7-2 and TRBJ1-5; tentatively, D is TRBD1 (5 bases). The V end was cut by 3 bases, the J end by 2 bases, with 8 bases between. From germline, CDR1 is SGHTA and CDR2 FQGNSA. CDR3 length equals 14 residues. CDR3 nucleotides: TGTGCCAGCAGCTTGGGGCTTGGCAATCAGCCCCAGCATTTT. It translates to CASSLGLGNQPQHF.

In nucleotides, the CDR3 is TGTGCCAGCAGTCCGCACGGGACAGGGGGCGATGAAAAGACCCAGTACTTC. It encodes CASSPHGTGGDEKTQYF. The chain links TRBV27 to TRBJ2-5, with TRBD1 matching 12 bases. Germline lookup yields CDR1 MNHEY and CDR2 SMNVEV (reference sequence). CDR3 length: 17 residues. V shed 5 bases, J shed 6 bases, and the junction held 13 bases outside the gene matches.

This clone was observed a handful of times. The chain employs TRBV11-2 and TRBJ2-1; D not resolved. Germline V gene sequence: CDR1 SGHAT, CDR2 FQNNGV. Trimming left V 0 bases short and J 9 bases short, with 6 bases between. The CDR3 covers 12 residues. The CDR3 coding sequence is TGTGCCAGCAGCTTAGATCTTGGTGAGCAGTTCTTC. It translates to CASSLDLGEQFF.

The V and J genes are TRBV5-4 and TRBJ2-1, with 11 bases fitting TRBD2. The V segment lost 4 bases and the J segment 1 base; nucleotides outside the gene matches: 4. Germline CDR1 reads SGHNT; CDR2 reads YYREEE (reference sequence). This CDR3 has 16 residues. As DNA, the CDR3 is TGTGCCAGCAGCCGCATAGCGGGGGGGTCCTACAATGAGCAGTTCTTC. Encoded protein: CASSRIAGGSYNEQFF.

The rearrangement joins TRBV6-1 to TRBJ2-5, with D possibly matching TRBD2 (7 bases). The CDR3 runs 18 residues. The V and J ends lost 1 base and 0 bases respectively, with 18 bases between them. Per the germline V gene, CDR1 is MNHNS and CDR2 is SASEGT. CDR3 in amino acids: CASSEVSSGAGDQETQYF. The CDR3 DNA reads TGTGCCAGCAGTGAAGTTTCTAGCGGAGCAGGGGACCAAGAGACCCAGTACTTC.

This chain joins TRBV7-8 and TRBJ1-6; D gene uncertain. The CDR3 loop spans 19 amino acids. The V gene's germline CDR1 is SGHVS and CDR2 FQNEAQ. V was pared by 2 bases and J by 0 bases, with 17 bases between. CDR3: CASSLLSVPIGSYNSPLHF. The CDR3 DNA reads TGTGCCAGCAGCTTATTGTCCGTCCCCATAGGCTCCTATAATTCACCCCTCCACTTT.